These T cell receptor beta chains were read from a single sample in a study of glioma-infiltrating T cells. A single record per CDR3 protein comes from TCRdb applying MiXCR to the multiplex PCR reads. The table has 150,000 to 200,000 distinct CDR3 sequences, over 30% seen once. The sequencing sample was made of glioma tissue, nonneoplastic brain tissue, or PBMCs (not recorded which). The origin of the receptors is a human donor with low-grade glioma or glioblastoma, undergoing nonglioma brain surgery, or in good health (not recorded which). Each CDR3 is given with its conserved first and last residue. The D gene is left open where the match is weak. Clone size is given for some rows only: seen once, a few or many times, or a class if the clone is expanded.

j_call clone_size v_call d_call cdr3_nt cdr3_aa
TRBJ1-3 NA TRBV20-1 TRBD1 TGCAGTGCTTCTACTTCGTTTACAGGGACAGGAAACACAATATATTTT CSASTSFTGTGNTIYF
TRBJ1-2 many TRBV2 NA TGTGCCAGCAGCGCGTCCCTGGGTGGGGCGGCTAACTATGGCTACACCTTC CASSASLGGAANYGYTF
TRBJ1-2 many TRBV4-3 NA TGCGCCAGCAGCCAAGAACATCGCTCGGGACCGGTCCCCGGCTACACCTTC CASSQEHRSGPVPGYTF
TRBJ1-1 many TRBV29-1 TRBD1 TGCAGCGTTGAAACGCAGGGACAGTTGGCTTTCTTT CSVETQGQLAFF
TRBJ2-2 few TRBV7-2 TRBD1 TGTGCCAGCAGCGCAGGGGGGAACACCGGGGAGCTGTTTTTT CASSAGGNTGELFF
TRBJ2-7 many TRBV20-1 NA TGCAGTGTCGCACTCCCGGGCCTTCTAGGCTACGAGCAGTACTTC CSVALPGLLGYEQYF
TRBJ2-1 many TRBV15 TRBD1 TGTGCCACCAGCACAGGGGGTTTATGGAATGAGCAGTTCTTC CATSTGGLWNEQFF
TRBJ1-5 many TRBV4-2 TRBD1 TGTGCCAGCAGCCCGGACAGGGATCAGCCCCAGCATTTT CASSPDRDQPQHF
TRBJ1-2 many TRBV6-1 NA TGTGCCAGCAGTTTAAGGGGGAACTATGGCTACACCTTC CASSLRGNYGYTF
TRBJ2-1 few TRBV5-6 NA TGTGCCAGCAGCTCCACTAATGGTGAGCAGTTCTTC CASSSTNGEQFF
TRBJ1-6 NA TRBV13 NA TGTGCCAGCAGCTCGACTGAACAGCGTACGAGCTCCTATAATTCACCCCTCCACTTT CASSSTEQRTSSYNSPLHF